This is a list of T cell receptor beta chains from one sample in a study of blood T cell repertoires in COVID-19. The protocol was immunoSEQ multiplex PCR, while the TCRdb copy is restricted to in-frame clones and leaves out a portion. The sample consists of over 130,000 clones, 60% to 80% of them appearing once. The material sequenced was PBMCs or T cells enriched from blood (not recorded which). These receptors all stem from a woman aged 50 to 60 who had recovered from COVID-19. Both conserved end residues are part of each CDR3. Each record gives: J gene, D gene, clone size, V gene, CDR3 DNA, CDR3 protein. A D gene is named only where the DNA matches it firmly. Rows give clone size only sometimes, using once, few, many, or a class for an expanded clone.

J gene: TRBJ1-2
D gene: NA
clone size: NA
V gene: TRBV10-1
CDR3 DNA: TGCGCCAGCAGTGAGTCGGAACAGTATGGCTACACCTTC
CDR3 protein: CASSESEQYGYTF

J gene: TRBJ1-2
D gene: NA
clone size: NA
V gene: TRBV5-1
CDR3 DNA: TGCGCCAGCAGCTTGGCGGAGGTTAACTATGGCTACACCTTC
CDR3 protein: CASSLAEVNYGYTF

J gene: TRBJ2-5
D gene: TRBD2
clone size: NA
V gene: TRBV25-1
CDR3 DNA: TGTGCCAGCAGCCCTCGGGGGGGCCAGGAGACCCAGTACTTC
CDR3 protein: CASSPRGGQETQYF

J gene: TRBJ2-3
D gene: TRBD2
clone size: NA
V gene: TRBV28
CDR3 DNA: TGTGCCAGCACACCCCATGTTCTAGCGGGAGACTACACAGATACGCAGTATTTT
CDR3 protein: CASTPHVLAGDYTDTQYF

J gene: TRBJ1-1
D gene: NA
clone size: NA
V gene: TRBV19
CDR3 DNA: TGTGCCACGGCCTCCTTAACGACATCGAACACTGAAGCTTTCTTT
CDR3 protein: CATASLTTSNTEAFF

J gene: TRBJ2-3
D gene: NA
clone size: NA
V gene: TRBV20-1
CDR3 DNA: TGCAGTGCTACCGCAGATACGCAGTATTTT
CDR3 protein: CSATADTQYF

J gene: TRBJ1-2
D gene: NA
clone size: NA
V gene: TRBV9
CDR3 DNA: TGTGCCAGCAGCGTCTGGGGGGAAGGTGGCTACACCTTC
CDR3 protein: CASSVWGEGGYTF

J gene: TRBJ2-3
D gene: NA
clone size: NA
V gene: TRBV13
CDR3 DNA: TGTGCCAGCAGCTTAGGTCCTTATACGCAGTATTTT
CDR3 protein: CASSLGPYTQYF

J gene: TRBJ2-2
D gene: TRBD2
clone size: NA
V gene: TRBV11-2
CDR3 DNA: TGTGCCAGCAGCTTGGGGAGGGCGCAGGACACCGGGGAGCTGTTTTTT
CDR3 protein: CASSLGRAQDTGELFF

J gene: TRBJ2-7
D gene: TRBD1
clone size: NA
V gene: TRBV12-5
CDR3 DNA: TGTGCTAGTGCCATTGGACAGGGATCATTGGGCGAGCAGTACTTC
CDR3 protein: CASAIGQGSLGEQYF

J gene: TRBJ1-2
D gene: NA
clone size: NA
V gene: TRBV6-6
CDR3 DNA: TGTGCCAGCAGTTACTCTGGCAGGGCTAACTATGGCTACACCTTC
CDR3 protein: CASSYSGRANYGYTF

J gene: TRBJ2-2
D gene: TRBD1
clone size: NA
V gene: TRBV18
CDR3 DNA: TGTGCCAGCTCACCGAGACAGGGGGTCATGAGCGGGGAGCTGTTTTTT
CDR3 protein: CASSPRQGVMSGELFF

J gene: TRBJ2-2
D gene: NA
clone size: NA
V gene: TRBV5-1
CDR3 DNA: TGCGCCAGCAGCTTGGTTGCCGGCGGGGAGCTGTTTTTT
CDR3 protein: CASSLVAGGELFF

J gene: TRBJ1-5
D gene: TRBD1
clone size: once
V gene: TRBV16
CDR3 DNA: TGTGCCAGCAGCCAATCGAGGTCAGGGGGAAGCAATCAGCCCCAGCATTTT
CDR3 protein: CASSQSRSGGSNQPQHF

J gene: TRBJ1-5
D gene: NA
clone size: NA
V gene: TRBV21-1
CDR3 DNA: TGTGCCAGCAGCCCGCGGGGGGATCAGCCCCAGCATTTT
CDR3 protein: CASSPRGDQPQHF

J gene: TRBJ1-1
D gene: NA
clone size: NA
V gene: TRBV5-8
CDR3 DNA: TGTGCCAGCAGCTTATTTTCAGGGTTGAACACTGAAGCTTTCTTT
CDR3 protein: CASSLFSGLNTEAFF

J gene: TRBJ1-4
D gene: NA
clone size: NA
V gene: TRBV5-6
CDR3 DNA: TGTGCCAGCAGCTTGGGTGGAGGATTAAATGAAAAACTGTTTTTT
CDR3 protein: CASSLGGGLNEKLFF

J gene: TRBJ2-4
D gene: TRBD1
clone size: NA
V gene: TRBV5-1
CDR3 DNA: TGCGCCAGCAGCCTGCTGACAGGGGGACGTGAAAACATTCAGTACTTC
CDR3 protein: CASSLLTGGRENIQYF

J gene: TRBJ2-3
D gene: TRBD2
clone size: NA
V gene: TRBV30
CDR3 DNA: TGTGCCTGGAGCGGGGGGCTAGCGGGAGGGCCGGTAGATACGCAGTATTTT
CDR3 protein: CAWSGGLAGGPVDTQYF

J gene: TRBJ1-2
D gene: NA
clone size: NA
V gene: TRBV4-1
CDR3 DNA: TGCGCCAGCAGGGAGGGGACTGGAAATGGCTACACCTTC
CDR3 protein: CASREGTGNGYTF

J gene: TRBJ2-1
D gene: TRBD2
clone size: NA
V gene: TRBV7-8
CDR3 DNA: TGTGCCAGCAGCTTAGGGGGGGGACTAGCTGAGTTTGAGCAGTTCTTC
CDR3 protein: CASSLGGGLAEFEQFF

J gene: TRBJ2-7
D gene: TRBD2
clone size: few
V gene: TRBV10-3
CDR3 DNA: TGTGCCATCAGTCCTGACGGGGGGGCCTACGAGCAGTACTTC
CDR3 protein: CAISPDGGAYEQYF

J gene: TRBJ2-7
D gene: TRBD1
clone size: NA
V gene: TRBV7-9
CDR3 DNA: TGTGCCAGCAGCTTAGATTCGACAGGGAGAGGGGAGCAGTACTTC
CDR3 protein: CASSLDSTGRGEQYF

J gene: TRBJ1-4
D gene: NA
clone size: NA
V gene: TRBV9
CDR3 DNA: TGTGCCAGCAGCGAGGGAGGATCTACTAATGAAAAACTGTTTTTT
CDR3 protein: CASSEGGSTNEKLFF

J gene: TRBJ2-7
D gene: NA
clone size: NA
V gene: TRBV14
CDR3 DNA: TGTGCCAGCAGCCAAGCTCTTGAGCAGTACTTC
CDR3 protein: CASSQALEQYF

J gene: TRBJ2-1
D gene: TRBD2
clone size: NA
V gene: TRBV11-2
CDR3 DNA: TGTGCCAGCAGCTTTTTACAGGGACTAGCGGGAGATGAGCAGTTCTTC
CDR3 protein: CASSFLQGLAGDEQFF

J gene: TRBJ2-7
D gene: TRBD1
clone size: NA
V gene: TRBV10-3
CDR3 DNA: TGTGCCATCAGTTCGGACAGGGACTCCTACGAGCAGTACTTC
CDR3 protein: CAISSDRDSYEQYF

J gene: TRBJ1-6
D gene: TRBD1
clone size: NA
V gene: TRBV19
CDR3 DNA: TGTGCCAGTAATTCGAAGTGGGCAGGGGGTTCACCCCTCCACTTT
CDR3 protein: CASNSKWAGGSPLHF

J gene: TRBJ2-4
D gene: NA
clone size: NA
V gene: TRBV19
CDR3 DNA: TGTGCCAGTAGTCCCACAGGCCACAAAAACATTCAGTACTTC
CDR3 protein: CASSPTGHKNIQYF

J gene: TRBJ2-6
D gene: NA
clone size: NA
V gene: TRBV6-5
CDR3 DNA: TGTGCCAGCAGTTCCGGGGTCTCTGGGGCCAACGTCCTGACTTTC
CDR3 protein: CASSSGVSGANVLTF

J gene: TRBJ2-1
D gene: NA
clone size: NA
V gene: TRBV27
CDR3 DNA: TGTGCCAGCAGTTTAATTCGGCAGTACACGGGGAATGAGCAGTTCTTC
CDR3 protein: CASSLIRQYTGNEQFF

J gene: TRBJ1-2
D gene: NA
clone size: NA
V gene: TRBV11-2
CDR3 DNA: TGTGCCAGCAGCTCAACAGAATATTCTGCAGATGGCTACACCTTC
CDR3 protein: CASSSTEYSADGYTF

J gene: TRBJ1-4
D gene: NA
clone size: NA
V gene: TRBV14
CDR3 DNA: TGTGCCAGCAGCCAAGAGATCGGAGGGGTAGAAAAACTGTTTTTT
CDR3 protein: CASSQEIGGVEKLFF

J gene: TRBJ1-1
D gene: NA
clone size: NA
V gene: TRBV27
CDR3 DNA: TGTGCCAGCTCCGATCCCCCCACACAGAACACTGAAGCTTTCTTT
CDR3 protein: CASSDPPTQNTEAFF

J gene: TRBJ1-5
D gene: TRBD1
clone size: few
V gene: TRBV7-9
CDR3 DNA: TGTGCCAGCAGCTCTCAGACAGGGCGTCAGCCCCAGCATTTT
CDR3 protein: CASSSQTGRQPQHF

J gene: TRBJ2-1
D gene: NA
clone size: many
V gene: TRBV9
CDR3 DNA: TGTGCCAGCAGCGTACCTAGCATCGGTGCTGAGCAGTTCTTC
CDR3 protein: CASSVPSIGAEQFF

J gene: TRBJ1-2
D gene: NA
clone size: NA
V gene: TRBV5-4
CDR3 DNA: TGTGCCAGCAGCCTAAGGGGAGGCTACACCTTC
CDR3 protein: CASSLRGGYTF

J gene: TRBJ1-5
D gene: TRBD1
clone size: NA
V gene: TRBV19
CDR3 DNA: TGTGCCACTACTTCAGACAGGGGAGGAGATCAGCCCCAGCATTTT
CDR3 protein: CATTSDRGGDQPQHF

J gene: TRBJ1-4
D gene: NA
clone size: many
V gene: TRBV7-9
CDR3 DNA: TGTGCCAGCAGCTACACAGGTTCTGGGAATGAAAAACTGTTTTTT
CDR3 protein: CASSYTGSGNEKLFF

J gene: TRBJ1-2
D gene: NA
clone size: NA
V gene: TRBV28
CDR3 DNA: TGTGCCAGCAGGCCTGGGGGGGTTTATGGCTACACCTTC
CDR3 protein: CASRPGGVYGYTF

J gene: TRBJ2-2
D gene: TRBD2
clone size: NA
V gene: TRBV7-3
CDR3 DNA: TGTGCCAGCAGCGTCCGACTAGCGGGGGGCACCGGGGAGCTGTTTTTT
CDR3 protein: CASSVRLAGGTGELFF

J gene: TRBJ1-5
D gene: TRBD1
clone size: NA
V gene: TRBV30
CDR3 DNA: TGTGCCTGGAGTATCTCAGAACAGGGGGTGTATCAGCCCCAGCATTTT
CDR3 protein: CAWSISEQGVYQPQHF

J gene: TRBJ2-3
D gene: NA
clone size: NA
V gene: TRBV3-1/TRBV3-2
CDR3 DNA: TGTGCCAGCAGCCAAAGGTCAACGGGAGCATATACGCAGTATTTT
CDR3 protein: CASSQRSTGAYTQYF

J gene: TRBJ1-3
D gene: NA
clone size: few
V gene: TRBV3-1/TRBV3-2
CDR3 DNA: TGTGCCAGCAGCCCCCTGCGGGGCGGTCACGGAAACACCATATATTTT
CDR3 protein: CASSPLRGGHGNTIYF

J gene: TRBJ2-1
D gene: TRBD2
clone size: NA
V gene: TRBV10-3
CDR3 DNA: TGTGCCATCAGTGGTGAGGCTAGCGGGAGCTCGGATGAGCAGTTCTTC
CDR3 protein: CAISGEASGSSDEQFF

J gene: TRBJ1-1
D gene: TRBD1
clone size: few
V gene: TRBV4-1
CDR3 DNA: TGCGCCAGCAGCTCGCGACAGGGTGACACTGAAGCTTTCTTT
CDR3 protein: CASSSRQGDTEAFF

J gene: TRBJ2-7
D gene: NA
clone size: once
V gene: TRBV27
CDR3 DNA: TGTGCCAGCAGTTTTGGTAGTGGTCTCTACGAGCAGTACTTC
CDR3 protein: CASSFGSGLYEQYF

J gene: TRBJ2-5
D gene: TRBD2
clone size: few
V gene: TRBV18
CDR3 DNA: TGTGCCAGCTCACCAACCCTAGCGGGTGAAGAGACCCAGTACTTC
CDR3 protein: CASSPTLAGEETQYF

J gene: TRBJ1-2
D gene: NA
clone size: once
V gene: TRBV21-1
CDR3 DNA: TGTGCCAGCAGCATGACAGGGCTTGGCTATGGCTACACCTTC
CDR3 protein: CASSMTGLGYGYTF

J gene: TRBJ1-3
D gene: NA
clone size: NA
V gene: TRBV19
CDR3 DNA: TGTGCCAGTAGTGACAGAACAAGAAACACCATATATTTT
CDR3 protein: CASSDRTRNTIYF

J gene: TRBJ1-5
D gene: NA
clone size: NA
V gene: TRBV19
CDR3 DNA: TGTGCCAGTAGTTTGAGAACTGAACTTAGCAATCAGCCCCAGCATTTT
CDR3 protein: CASSLRTELSNQPQHF

J gene: TRBJ1-3
D gene: NA
clone size: NA
V gene: TRBV3-1/TRBV3-2
CDR3 DNA: TGTGCCAGCAGCCAAAGTGGGTCGCGGGGAAACACCATATATTTT
CDR3 protein: CASSQSGSRGNTIYF

J gene: TRBJ1-1
D gene: NA
clone size: NA
V gene: TRBV5-4
CDR3 DNA: TGTGCCAGCAGCTTGGGGGGGGAAACAGGGAACACTGAAGCTTTCTTT
CDR3 protein: CASSLGGETGNTEAFF

J gene: TRBJ2-7
D gene: TRBD1
clone size: NA
V gene: TRBV18
CDR3 DNA: TGTGCCAGCTCACCAGGTCCACAGGGGGCAACCTACGAGCAGTACTTC
CDR3 protein: CASSPGPQGATYEQYF

J gene: TRBJ2-1
D gene: NA
clone size: NA
V gene: TRBV7-9
CDR3 DNA: TGTGCCAGCAGCTTAGGGAGCGCCCTCTCCTACAATGAGCAGTTCTTC
CDR3 protein: CASSLGSALSYNEQFF

J gene: TRBJ1-5
D gene: NA
clone size: NA
V gene: TRBV19
CDR3 DNA: TGTGCCAGTAGACCCTCCGGGGGGAGCCAGCCCCAGCATTTT
CDR3 protein: CASRPSGGSQPQHF

J gene: TRBJ2-3
D gene: NA
clone size: few
V gene: TRBV3-1/TRBV3-2
CDR3 DNA: TGTGCCAGCAGCCGCCGCAGGGAATCAGGCACAGATACGCAGTATTTT
CDR3 protein: CASSRRRESGTDTQYF

J gene: TRBJ2-1
D gene: TRBD2
clone size: once
V gene: TRBV30
CDR3 DNA: TGTGCCTGGAGTATCAAAAGGGCTAGCGGGGGGCGAACGAACTACAATGAGCAGTTCTTC
CDR3 protein: CAWSIKRASGGRTNYNEQFF

J gene: TRBJ1-3
D gene: NA
clone size: NA
V gene: TRBV7-6
CDR3 DNA: TGTGCCAGCAGCTTAGGTCCCTCAGATTACTCTGGAAACACCATATATTTT
CDR3 protein: CASSLGPSDYSGNTIYF